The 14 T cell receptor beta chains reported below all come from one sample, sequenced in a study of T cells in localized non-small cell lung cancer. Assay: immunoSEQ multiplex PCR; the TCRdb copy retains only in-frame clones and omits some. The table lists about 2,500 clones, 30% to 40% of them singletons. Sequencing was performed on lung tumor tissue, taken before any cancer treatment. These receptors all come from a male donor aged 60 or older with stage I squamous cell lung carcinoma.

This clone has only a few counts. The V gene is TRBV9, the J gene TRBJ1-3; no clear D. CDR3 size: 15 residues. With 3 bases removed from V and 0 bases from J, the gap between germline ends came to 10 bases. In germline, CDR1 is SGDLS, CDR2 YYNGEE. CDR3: CASSALISSGNTIYF. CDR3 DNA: TGTGCCAGCAGCGCTTTGATAAGCTCTGGAAACACCATATATTTT.

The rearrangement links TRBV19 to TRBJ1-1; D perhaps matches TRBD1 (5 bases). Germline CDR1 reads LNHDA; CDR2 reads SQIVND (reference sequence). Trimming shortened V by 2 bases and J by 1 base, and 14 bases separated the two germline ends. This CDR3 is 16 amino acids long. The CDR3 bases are TGTGCCAGTAGTATAAGCCAGCCTGGGGGGAACACTGAAGCTTTCTTT. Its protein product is CASSISQPGGNTEAFF. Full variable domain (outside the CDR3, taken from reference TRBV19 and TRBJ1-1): DGGITQSPKYLFRKEGQNVTLSCEQNLNHDAMYWYRQDPGQGLRLIYYSQIVNDFQKGDIAEGYSVSREKKESFPLTVTSAQKNPTAFYLCASSISQPGGNTEAFFGQGTRLTVV.

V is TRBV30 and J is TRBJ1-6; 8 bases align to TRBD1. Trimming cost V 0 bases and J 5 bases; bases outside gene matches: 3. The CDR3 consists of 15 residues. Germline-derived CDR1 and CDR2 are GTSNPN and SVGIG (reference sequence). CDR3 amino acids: CAWSVLDRDNSPLHF. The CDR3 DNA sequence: TGTGCCTGGAGTGTCCTGGACAGGGATAATTCACCCCTCCACTTT.

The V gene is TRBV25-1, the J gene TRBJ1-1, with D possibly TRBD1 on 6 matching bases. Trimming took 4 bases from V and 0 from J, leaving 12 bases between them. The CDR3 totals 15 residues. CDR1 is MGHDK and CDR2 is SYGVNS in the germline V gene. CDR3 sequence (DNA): TGTGCCAGCAGTGCCCTACAGGGAGTGAACACTGAAGCTTTCTTT. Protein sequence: CASSALQGVNTEAFF.

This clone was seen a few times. CDR3 DNA sequence: TGTGCCTGGAGTCGTGGGCAGGATAATTCACCCCTCCACTTT. This codes for CAWSRGQDNSPLHF. The chain has TRBV30 and TRBJ1-6, with D uncertain. This CDR3 is built from 14 residues. Germline-derived CDR1 and CDR2 are GTSNPN and SVGIG (reference sequence). Trimming removed 2 bases at V and 5 bases at J, with 10 bases between.

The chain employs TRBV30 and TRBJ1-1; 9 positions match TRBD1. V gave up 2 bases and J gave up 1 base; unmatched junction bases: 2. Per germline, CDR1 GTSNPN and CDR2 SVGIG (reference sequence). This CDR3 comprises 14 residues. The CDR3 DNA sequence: TGTGCCTGGAGTACGACAGGGGGGAACACTGAAGCTTTCTTT. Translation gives CAWSTTGGNTEAFF.

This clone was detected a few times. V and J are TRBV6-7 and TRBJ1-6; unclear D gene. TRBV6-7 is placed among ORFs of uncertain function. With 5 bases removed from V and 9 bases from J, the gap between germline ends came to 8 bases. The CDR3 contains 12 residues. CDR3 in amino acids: CASSDWSSPLHF. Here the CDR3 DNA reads TGTGCCAGCAGTGACTGGAGTTCACCCCTCCACTTT.

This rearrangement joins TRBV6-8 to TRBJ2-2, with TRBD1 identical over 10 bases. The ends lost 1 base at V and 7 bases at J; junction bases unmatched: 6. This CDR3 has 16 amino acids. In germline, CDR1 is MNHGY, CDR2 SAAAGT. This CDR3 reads CASSYWDRGGNGELFF. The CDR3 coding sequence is TGTGCCAGCAGTTACTGGGACAGGGGTGGAAACGGGGAGCTGTTTTTT.

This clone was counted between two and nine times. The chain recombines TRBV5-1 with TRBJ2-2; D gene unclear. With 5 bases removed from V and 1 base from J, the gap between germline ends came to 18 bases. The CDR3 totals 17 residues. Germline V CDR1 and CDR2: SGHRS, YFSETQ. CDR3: CASSSSYGRRNTGELFF. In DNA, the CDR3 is TGCGCCAGCAGTTCCAGCTATGGCAGGAGGAACACCGGGGAGCTGTTTTTT. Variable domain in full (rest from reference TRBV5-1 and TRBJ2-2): KAGVTQTPRYLIKTRGQQVTLSCSPISGHRSVSWYQQTPGQGLQFLFEYFSETQRNKGNFPGRFSGRQFSNSRSEMNVSTLELGDSALYLCASSSSYGRRNTGELFFGEGSRLTVL.

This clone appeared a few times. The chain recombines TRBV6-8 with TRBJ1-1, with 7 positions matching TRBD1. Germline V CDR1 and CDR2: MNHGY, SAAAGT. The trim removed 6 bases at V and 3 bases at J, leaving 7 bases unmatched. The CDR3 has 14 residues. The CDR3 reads CASSEQGWHTEAFF. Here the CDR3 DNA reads TGTGCCAGCAGCGAACAGGGGTGGCACACTGAAGCTTTCTTT.

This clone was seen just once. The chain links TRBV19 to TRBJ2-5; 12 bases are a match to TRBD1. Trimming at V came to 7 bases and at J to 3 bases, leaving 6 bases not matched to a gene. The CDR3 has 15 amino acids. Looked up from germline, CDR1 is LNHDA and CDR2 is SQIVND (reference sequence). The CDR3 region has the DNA TGTGCCAGTACCCCGGGACAGGGGGCGGAAGAGACCCAGTACTTC. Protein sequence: CASTPGQGAEETQYF.

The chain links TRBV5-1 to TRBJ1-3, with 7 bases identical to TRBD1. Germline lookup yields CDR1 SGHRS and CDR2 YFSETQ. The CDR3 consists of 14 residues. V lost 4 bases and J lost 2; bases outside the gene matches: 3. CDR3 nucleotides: TGCGCCAGCAGCAGTACAGGGGCTGGAAACACCATATATTTT. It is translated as CASSSTGAGNTIYF.

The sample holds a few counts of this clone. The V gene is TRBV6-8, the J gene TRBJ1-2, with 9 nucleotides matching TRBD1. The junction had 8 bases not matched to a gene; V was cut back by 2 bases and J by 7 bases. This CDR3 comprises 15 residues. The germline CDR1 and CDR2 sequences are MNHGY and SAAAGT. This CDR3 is CASSYSDRGVGGYTF. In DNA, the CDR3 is TGTGCCAGCAGTTACAGCGACAGGGGGGTGGGTGGCTACACCTTC.

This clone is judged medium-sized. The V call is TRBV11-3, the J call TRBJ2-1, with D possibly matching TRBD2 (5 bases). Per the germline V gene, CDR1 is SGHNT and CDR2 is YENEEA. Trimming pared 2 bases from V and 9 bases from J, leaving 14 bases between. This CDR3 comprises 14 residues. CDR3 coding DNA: TGTGCCAGCAGCTTATCTCTCCCCCGGGGTGAGCAGTTCTTC. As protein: CASSLSLPRGEQFF.